The entry below describes one TCR beta chain. TCRdb keeps only in-frame clones here, not all; method: immunoSEQ multiplex PCR. The sample comprises under 300,000 clones, roughly four fifths of which are singletons, and approximately 1.8% rests with the top ten. V was pared by 5 bases and J by 6 bases, with 14 bases between. The CDR3 is made up of 13 amino acids. The germline gives CDR1 SGHVS, CDR2 FQNEAQ. The data belong to a study of blood T cell repertoires in COVID-19. The origin of this receptor is a man aged 25-40 years who had recovered from COVID-19. The source material was peripheral blood. V gene TRBV7-8 combines with J gene TRBJ2-7; no firm D call. The CDR3 coding sequence is TGTGCCAGCAGCCCCCCCGGTAAACGCGAGCAGTACGTC. Translated: CASSPPGKREQYV.